Ten or more counts support the clone carrying this TCR beta chain. Its matching antigen is unknown. The entry originates in a study of neurological immune-mediated disorders. Regarding the study as a whole: Falling below healthy controls, multiple sclerosis showed the least TCR clonal expansion, while HTLV-1-associated myelopathy showed the most.

cDNA synthesis was performed by 5'RACE with 10-nucleotide random UMIs. One entry per CDR3 protein results from TCRdb running MiXCR on the 5' RACE reads. The sample records about 30,000 distinct CDR3 sequences, around 10% being singletons. Germline loops: CDR1 SGHRS, CDR2 YFSETQ. The CDR3 length is 15 residues. Trimming removed 0 bases at V and 0 bases at J, with 9 bases between. This chain links TRBV5-1 with TRBJ1-1, with D tentatively TRBD1 (6 bases). Sequenced sample: PBMCs. This sequence was found in a woman between 55 and 75 years old in good health. CDR3 nucleotide sequence: TGCGCCAGCAGCTTGGCTCAGGGGATGAACACTGAAGCTTTCTTT. Residues: CASSLAQGMNTEAFF. The full variable domain, its missing parts supplied by reference TRBV5-1 and TRBJ1-1, is KAGVTQTPRYLIKTRGQQVTLSCSPISGHRSVSWYQQTPGQGLQFLFEYFSETQRNKGNFPGRFSGRQFSNSRSEMNVSTLELGDSALYLCASSLAQGMNTEAFFGQGTRLTVV.